A selection of T cell receptor beta chains follows, all from one sample in a study of tumor-infiltrating lymphocytes in primary liver carcinoma. Using its own MiXCR run on the multiplex PCR reads, TCRdb lists one record per CDR3 protein. The repertoire includes around 70,000 distinct CDR3 sequences, approximately 70% of them detected once, and roughly a quarter sits in the top ten. The sequenced material came from liver tumor tissue from sampling region 4. The receptors originated from a man aged 35 to 55 with primary liver carcinoma and hepatitis B virus infection. The CDR3 runs from the conserved cysteine through the conserved F or W.

V gene	J gene	CDR3 protein
TRBV29-1	TRBJ1-2	CGAWEGNHGYTF
TRBV5-4	TRBJ2-1	CASRSGFSSYNEQFF
TRBV7-2	TRBJ2-1	CASSLAPGSREQFF
TRBV5-4	TRBJ2-3	CASGSTTPSNTVTQYF
TRBV6-6	TRBJ2-7	CVSSYSTRERYEQYF
TRBV25-1	TRBJ2-7	CASSDRGLAGSSYDQYF
TRBV11-2	TRBJ2-3	CLSSPPISGSTDTQYF
TRBV29-1	TRBJ1-4	CSVEVGQKLLF
TRBV11-2	TRBJ2-2	CANSLSRNTGELSF
TRBV4-2	TRBJ2-7	CAATGLAGVYKTYEQYF
TRBV5-1	TRBJ2-3	CASKQGPGGLDTNTQYF
TRBV6-1	TRBJ2-7	CASSEGDKGFDEQYF
TRBV11-1	TRBJ2-7	CASSLGEGIIGGQYF
TRBV5-1	TRBJ2-6	CASNLQAGGYSGANVLTF
TRBV11-2	TRBJ2-1	CATGQDQPPYNEQFF
TRBV7-2	TRBJ1-4	CASSLARQATNEKLFF
TRBV11-2	TRBJ2-7	CAPGGGEAREQYF
TRBV4-1	TRBJ2-3	CASSREGERTKEGDMQYF
TRBV6-5	TRBJ2-2	CASSYAVEGTGEPFF
TRBV6-1	TRBJ1-2	CASGMVGGIDYGYTF
TRBV7-9	TRBJ1-1	CASSYQTQEAFF
TRBV20-1	TRBJ2-7	CSARVDTLSYEHYF
TRBV11-2	TRBJ2-2	CASGFDRDRVGTGKLFF
TRBV29-1	TRBJ2-7	CSVRLASPPYEQYF
TRBV6-6	TRBJ1-4	CASSTGGRRGEEKLLF
TRBV11-2	TRBJ2-2	CANSFEDHDRTGELFF
TRBV11-2	TRBJ2-2	CASGFHRDRVGTGELFF
TRBV11-2	TRBJ2-1	CASSLNNAYERLF
TRBV6-6	TRBJ1-1	CPSSYADTGSFF
TRBV28	TRBJ2-1	CASRSEQYNGQFF
TRBV6-1	TRBJ2-7	CTSSGTRGYEQYF
TRBV11-2	TRBJ1-1	CARSLPQHGCTEAFF
TRBV6-5	TRBJ2-1	CASSSQTSMLGEQFF
TRBV7-3	TRBJ2-1	CASSPEISNEQFF
TRBV10-3	TRBJ2-5	CVISLNEGVETQYF
TRBV4-1	TRBJ2-7	CASSQDPASWGVYEQYF
TRBV29-1	TRBJ1-1	CSSKRGTNTEAFF
TRBV28	TRBJ2-7	CANSQTGTGSSHEQYF
TRBV10-3	TRBJ1-6	CGISDCIDNSPLHF
TRBV7-2	TRBJ1-2	CASSDRQINHGYTF
TRBV11-2	TRBJ2-3	CASSERDRHTDMQYF
TRBV11-2	TRBJ2-1	CPNSLRPSGRIYEQFF
TRBV12-3/TRBV12-4	TRBJ2-1	CASRDSNNEQFF
TRBV29-1	TRBJ1-4	CSVEEERNEKLFF
TRBV10-2	TRBJ1-4	CTSSGTATNEKLFF
TRBV11-1	TRBJ2-1	CASSFGISGYNEQFF
TRBV11-2	TRBJ2-7	CASSSNRNSYVQYF
TRBV6-5	TRBJ2-7	CASKRGSYEQYF
TRBV6-4	TRBJ2-1	CASSEGTSGRGEQFF
TRBV11-2	TRBJ2-2	CASGLVGRGTREPFF
TRBV11-1	TRBJ2-2	CASSLEGNTGKLFF
TRBV28	TRBJ2-1	CANTPTSGSYIEQFF
TRBV29-1	TRBJ2-7	CSVAQTPGTGGVEQYF
TRBV6-5	TRBJ1-4	CTSSNSGGGEKLFF
TRBV10-3	TRBJ2-7	CTISEVVTSIPNEQYF
TRBV7-8	TRBJ2-7	CASSFRVGERYF
TRBV29-1	TRBJ2-1	CSVHQVCEQFF
TRBV7-3	TRBJ2-2	CASSLNPPGGNTGELFF